This T cell receptor beta chain was profiled in a study of blood T cell repertoires in COVID-19. Study context: Sites in the United States, Italy and Spain provided acute and convalescent COVID-19 samples. The analysed material was cDNA or gDNA that came from T cells, B-cell-depleted T cells, or PBMCs.

The CDR3 is 14 amino acids. Germline V lookup: CDR1 SGHTA, CDR2 FQGNSA. V shed 5 bases, J shed 6 bases, and the junction held 5 bases outside the gene matches. Participants' own reports of clinical history determined their cohort assignment. In this sample, this clone turned up a few times. Repertoires were generated with immunoSEQ multiplex PCR, while TCRdb's copy carries only in-frame clones and drops some. The table records hundreds of thousands of clones, about 82% of them present only once. The sequence derives from a woman between 50 and 59 years old who had recovered from COVID-19. What was sequenced was PBMCs or T cells enriched from blood (not recorded which). V gene TRBV7-2 combines with J gene TRBJ2-7, with 12 bases aligning to TRBD2. The CDR3 DNA sequence: TGTGCCAGCAGCCTCCGACTAGCGGGAGCCGAGCAGTACTTC. Protein: CASSLRLAGAEQYF. Complete variable domain (other parts from reference TRBV7-2 and TRBJ2-7): GAGVSQSPSNKVTEKGKDVELRCDPISGHTALYWYRQSLGQGLEFLIYFQGNSAPDKSGLPSDRFSAERTGGSVSTLTIQRTQQEDSAVYLCASSLRLAGAEQYFGPGTRLTVT.